The 21 T cell receptor beta chains reported below all come from one sample, sequenced in a study of blood T cell repertoires in COVID-19. Libraries were prepared by immunoSEQ multiplex PCR; TCRdb keeps only in-frame clonotypes and omits some of them. Seen here are about 200,000 clones, 94% observed once, and the top ten hold roughly 0.76%. Input material: peripheral blood. These receptor sequences come from a man in his thirties or forties with COVID-19, enrolled during active disease.

V and J are TRBV6-5 and TRBJ2-7; D uncertain. CDR3 length equals 10 residues. V shed 10 bases and J shed 3 bases, with 7 bases lying between them. The germline CDR1 and CDR2 sequences are MNHEY and SVGAGI. The CDR3 is CANPGYEQYF. The CDR3 nucleotides read TGTGCCAATCCGGGCTACGAGCAGTACTTC.

V usage is TRBV10-1 and J usage is TRBJ1-4; TRBD1 aligns across 8 bases. This CDR3 is built from 15 residues. V lost 0 bases, J lost 7 bases, and 4 bases stayed unmatched. Germline CDR1 and CDR2: WNHNN and SYGVQD (reference sequence). Here the CDR3 reads CASSESTGGVEKLFF. The DNA for the CDR3 is TGCGCCAGCAGTGAGTCTACAGGGGGTGTTGAAAAACTGTTTTTT.

J is TRBJ2-5 and V is TRBV5-1; 9 nucleotides match TRBD2. Germline V gene lookup returns CDR1 SGHRS and CDR2 YFSETQ. This CDR3 is built from 17 residues. Losses at the gene ends were 4 bases for V and 5 bases for J; bases not matched to a gene: 15. CDR3 sequence reads: CASSTTRAGTSRETQYF. For the CDR3, the DNA is TGCGCCAGCAGCACAACAAGAGCCGGGACTAGCAGGGAGACCCAGTACTTC.

The chain links TRBV18 to TRBJ1-2; 8 bases line up with TRBD1. Trimming removed 3 bases from V and 3 bases from J; junction bases left unmatched: 15. Germline CDR1 and CDR2: KGHSH and LQKENI. There are 18 residues in the CDR3. This CDR3 is CASSPYNRGQGPDYGYTF. The CDR3 DNA is TGTGCCAGCTCACCGTATAACCGTGGACAGGGCCCGGACTATGGCTACACCTTC.

The chain carries TRBV5-4 and TRBJ1-2, with D hard to call. The germline CDR1 and CDR2 sequences are SGHNT and YYREEE (reference sequence). The ends were cut back, 4 bases at V and 12 bases at J, with 25 bases in the middle. The CDR3 extends over 15 amino acids. The DNA of the CDR3 is TGTGCCAGCAGCCTCGACGGACGCCTTACTATGAGGGACACCTTC. Translated: CASSLDGRLTMRDTF.

J is TRBJ2-2 and V is TRBV5-4; TRBD2 agrees at 13 bases. CDR1 SGHNT and CDR2 YYREEE come from the germline V gene (reference sequence). This CDR3 comprises 18 residues. The V and J ends lost 4 bases and 1 base, in that order; junction bases with no gene match: 7. CDR3 region: CASSRGLAGAMNTGELFF. CDR3 nucleotide sequence: TGTGCCAGCAGCCGCGGACTAGCGGGGGCTATGAACACCGGGGAGCTGTTTTTT.

The chain combines TRBV6-1 with TRBJ1-5; no clear D. Trimming removed 2 bases at V and 0 bases at J, with 14 bases between. This CDR3 spans 17 amino acids. The germline V gene encodes CDR1 MNHNS and CDR2 SASEGT. The CDR3 is CASSESGSVNSNQPQHF. The CDR3 DNA reads as TGTGCCAGCAGTGAATCGGGGTCCGTCAATAGCAATCAGCCCCAGCATTTT.

V is TRBV27 and J is TRBJ2-7, with D hard to call. This CDR3 has 13 residues. CDR1 MNHEY and CDR2 SMNVEV come from the germline V gene (reference sequence). V lost 5 bases and J 2 bases, leaving 10 bases between the germline ends. The CDR3 reads CASSPGPTYEQYF. The CDR3 nucleotides read TGTGCCAGCAGTCCTGGGCCCACCTACGAGCAGTACTTC.

The genes are TRBV29-1 and TRBJ1-2; TRBD1 might be the D (6 bases). Germline V gene sequence: CDR1 SQVTM, CDR2 ANQGSEA. This CDR3 region has 13 residues. V lost 4 bases to trimming and J lost 0 bases, with 9 bases between them. CDR3 bases: TGCAGCGTTGTGACAGGACCTAACTATGGCTACACCTTC. It yields the protein CSVVTGPNYGYTF.

This sequence joins TRBV7-6 and TRBJ2-7, with D tentatively TRBD2 (5 bases). The V and J ends lost 5 bases and 3 bases respectively, with 20 bases between them. Germline loops: CDR1 SGHVS, CDR2 FNYEAQ. The CDR3 covers 16 residues. Here the CDR3 reads CASSPTLARNYYEQYF. The DNA for the CDR3 is TGTGCCAGCAGCCCCACCCTAGCTAGGAATTACTACGAGCAGTACTTC. Combining the CDR3 with reference TRBV7-6 and TRBJ2-7 gives the whole variable domain GAGVSQSPRYKVTKRGQDVALRCDPISGHVSLYWYRQALGQGPEFLTYFNYEAQQDKSGLPNDRFSAERPEGSISTLTIQRTEQRDSAMYRCASSPTLARNYYEQYFGPGTRLTVT.

This clone was counted once. The rearrangement uses TRBV2 and TRBJ1-1, with D tentatively TRBD1 (6 bases). CDR1 SNHLY and CDR2 FYNNEI come from the germline V gene. The ends were cut back, 4 bases at V and 4 bases at J, with 19 bases in the middle. The CDR3 runs to 16 residues. CDR3 region: CASSGGAGAKVTEAFF. CDR3 bases: TGTGCCAGCAGTGGGGGGGCGGGGGCTAAGGTCACTGAAGCTTTCTTT.

The rearrangement links TRBV20-1 to TRBJ1-2; TRBD1 agrees at 9 bases. With 3 bases clipped from V and 4 bases from J, the junction kept 6 bases outside the gene matches. CDR1 and CDR2 from the germline V gene are DFQATT and SNEGSKA (reference sequence). The CDR3 extends over 14 amino acids. CDR3 loop: CSASYAGQGYGYTF. CDR3 bases: TGCAGTGCTAGTTACGCGGGACAGGGCTATGGCTACACCTTC.

V and J are TRBV10-3 and TRBJ1-1, with TRBD1 matching 8 bases. Germline CDR1 is ENHRY and CDR2 is SYGVKD. V was clipped by 10 bases and J by 4 bases; unmatched bases: 17. The CDR3 has 16 residues. CDR3 nucleotides: TGTGCCACTAAACAGGGGGAGGGGTTAAAGGGCACTGAAGCTTTCTTT. It encodes CATKQGEGLKGTEAFF.

The rearrangement links TRBV9 to TRBJ2-3; 10 bases are shared with TRBD2. Germline CDR1 SGDLS, CDR2 YYNGEE. Trimming at V came to 0 bases and at J to 0 bases, leaving 13 bases not matched to a gene. This CDR3 region has 20 residues. CDR3 residues: CASSVVGRAGGPISTDTQYF. The CDR3 nucleotides read TGTGCCAGCAGCGTAGTGGGCCGAGCGGGGGGGCCCATAAGCACAGATACGCAGTATTTT.

The chain is built from TRBV7-9 and TRBJ1-1; 9 bases line up with TRBD1. The V segment lost 5 bases and the J segment 4 bases; nucleotides outside the gene matches: 5. The CDR3 contains 14 residues. The V gene's germline CDR1 is SEHNR and CDR2 FQNEAQ (reference sequence). The CDR3 spells CASSPPTGGTEAFF. The DNA of the CDR3 is TGTGCCAGCAGCCCCCCGACAGGGGGCACTGAAGCTTTCTTT.

The chain carries TRBV29-1 and TRBJ2-2; D is undetermined. The CDR3 covers 12 residues. V lost 7 bases, J lost 7 bases, and 13 bases lay in between. In germline, CDR1 is SQVTM, CDR2 ANQGSEA. Written as DNA, the CDR3 is TGCAGCGCCTCGAGGTTGGGCGGGGAGCTGTTTTTT. Translation gives CSASRLGGELFF.

The chain combines TRBV29-1 with TRBJ1-1; the D is unclear. This CDR3 is built from 13 residues. Trimming pared 7 bases from V and 0 bases from J, leaving 12 bases between. Looked up from germline, CDR1 is SQVTM and CDR2 is ANQGSEA. CDR3 sequence reads: CSAEAELNTEAFF. The CDR3 region has the DNA TGCAGCGCTGAGGCGGAGTTGAACACTGAAGCTTTCTTT.

This chain links TRBV19 with TRBJ1-2; 8 bases agree with TRBD1. Losses at the gene ends were 7 bases for V and 4 bases for J; bases not matched to a gene: 5. Germline V gives CDR1 LNHDA, CDR2 SQIVND (reference sequence). The CDR3 has 13 amino acids. CDR3 residues: CASIAGTGYGYTF. The CDR3 nucleotides read TGTGCCAGTATTGCGGGGACAGGCTATGGCTACACCTTC. Combining the CDR3 with reference TRBV19 and TRBJ1-2 gives the whole variable domain DGGITQSPKYLFRKEGQNVTLSCEQNLNHDAMYWYRQDPGQGLRLIYYSQIVNDFQKGDIAEGYSVSREKKESFPLTVTSAQKNPTAFYLCASIAGTGYGYTFGSGTRLTVV.

The V call is TRBV9, the J call TRBJ2-3, with 11 bases fitting TRBD2. V was clipped by 0 bases and J by 3 bases; unmatched bases: 3. From germline, CDR1 is SGDLS and CDR2 YYNGEE. This CDR3 has 16 residues. The CDR3 nucleotides are TGTGCCAGCAGCGTAGGGGGGACTAGCGGAACAGATACGCAGTATTTT. Translating gives CASSVGGTSGTDTQYF.

The rearrangement uses TRBV3-1 (or the pseudogene TRBV3-2) and TRBJ2-6; the D is unclear. V lost 2 bases and J lost 1, with 6 bases in between. The CDR3 has 15 amino acids. Germline V gene data show CDR1 as LGHDT and CDR2 as YNNKEL (reference sequence). The CDR3 DNA reads TGTGCCAGCAGCCAAACTGATTCTGGGGCCAACGTCCTGACTTTC. This gives the protein CASSQTDSGANVLTF.

V is TRBV5-1 and J is TRBJ1-3, with D unclear. The CDR3 consists of 13 residues. The germline V gene has CDR1 SGHRS and CDR2 YFSETQ. V dropped 4 bases and J dropped 5 bases, with 10 bases sitting between them. The CDR3 loop is CASSLEGRNTIYF. The CDR3 nucleotides read TGCGCCAGCAGCCTTGAGGGCCGAAACACCATATATTTT.